These 30 T cell receptor beta chains originate from one sample sequenced in a study of T cell responses to AZD1222 COVID-19 vaccine. Clones were read by immunoSEQ multiplex PCR, and TCRdb kept only the in-frame ones, dropping some. The sample lists approximately 120,000 clones, over 70% occurring once. Sample: peripheral blood, taken on day 0 of AZD1222 vaccination. All receptors derive from an adult in good health.

This clone was counted a single time. V usage is TRBV5-1 and J usage is TRBJ1-2; a weak D match, TRBD1 (6 bases). Germline V gene lookup returns CDR1 SGHRS and CDR2 YFSETQ. This CDR3 is 13 amino acids long. Trimming cost V 0 bases and J 7 bases, with 10 bases left between them. The CDR3 is CASSLVGGTGYTF. The CDR3 nucleotides read TGCGCCAGCAGCTTGGTCGGGGGCACTGGCTACACCTTC.

The chain uses TRBV5-1 and TRBJ2-2, with 7 bases lining up with TRBD1. With 1 base clipped from V and 6 bases from J, the junction kept 15 bases outside the gene matches. This CDR3 is 18 amino acids long. Germline V gene sequence: CDR1 SGHRS, CDR2 YFSETQ. CDR3 amino acids: CASSLLPGTALPPGELFF. The DNA of the CDR3 is TGCGCCAGCAGCTTGCTACCAGGGACAGCCCTTCCTCCCGGGGAGCTGTTTTTT.

The J gene is TRBJ2-3, the V gene TRBV30; weak D call: TRBD2 (6 bases). The CDR3 has 16 amino acids. The germline gives CDR1 GTSNPN, CDR2 SVGIG (reference sequence). The germline V and J ends were trimmed by 2 bases and 3 bases, with 18 bases remaining between them. CDR3 in amino acids: CAWSKLGGSPTDTQYF. The CDR3 DNA reads as TGTGCCTGGAGTAAACTAGGAGGGTCGCCTACAGATACGCAGTATTTT.

The V call is TRBV30, the J call TRBJ1-2, with D possibly being TRBD1 (6 bases). The germline V and J ends were trimmed by 4 bases and 8 bases, with 11 bases remaining between them. This CDR3 has 11 amino acids. Per the germline V gene, CDR1 is GTSNPN and CDR2 is SVGIG (reference sequence). The CDR3 region is CAWTGGGGYTF. As DNA, the CDR3 is TGTGCCTGGACGGGGGGCGGGGGCTACACCTTC.

The chain links TRBV11-2 to TRBJ1-6; TRBD1 agrees at 8 bases. Looked up from germline, CDR1 is SGHAT and CDR2 is FQNNGV. Unmatched junction bases numbered 7, after V lost 5 bases and J lost 7 bases. CDR3 length equals 15 residues. The CDR3 nucleotides are TGTGCCAGCAGCACCACGGGACAGGCCAATTCACCCCTCCACTTT. It encodes CASSTTGQANSPLHF.

This sequence joins TRBV12-5 and TRBJ2-7; 11 positions match TRBD1. The CDR3 runs 14 residues. Germline CDR1 and CDR2: LGHNT and FRNRAP. The V and J ends lost 7 bases and 6 bases, in that order; junction bases with no gene match: 8. CDR3 coding DNA: TGTGCTAGTGCCTTCGGGACAGGGGGTCTCGAGCAGTACTTC. Its translation is CASAFGTGGLEQYF. The full variable domain, completed using reference TRBV12-5 and TRBJ2-7, is DARVTQTPRHKVTEMGQEVTMRCQPILGHNTVFWYRQTMMQGLELLAYFRNRAPLDDSGMPKDRFSAEMPDATLATLKIQPSEPRDSAVYFCASAFGTGGLEQYFGPGTRLTVT.

J is TRBJ2-1 and V is TRBV7-7; 8 bases fit TRBD2. Germline CDR1 SSHAT, CDR2 FNYEAQ (reference sequence). With 5 bases clipped from V and 8 bases from J, the junction kept 8 bases outside the gene matches. This CDR3 has 14 amino acids. This CDR3 is CASSVGLARDEQFF. As DNA, the CDR3 is TGTGCCAGCAGCGTCGGACTAGCTAGGGATGAGCAGTTCTTC.

The J gene is TRBJ1-1, the V gene TRBV6-2 or TRBV6-3, with a tentative D call TRBD1 (5 bases). Trimming shortened V by 7 bases and J by 4 bases, and 16 bases separated the two germline ends. Per germline, CDR1 MNHEY and CDR2 SVGEGT. The CDR3 is 14 residues long. The CDR3 DNA reads as TGTGCCAGCACCCCGGGGGGATCACGCACTGAAGCTTTCTTT. As protein: CASTPGGSRTEAFF.

CDR3 nucleotide sequence: TGTGCCAGCAGGTTGTTGGACCCGGATAATTCACCCCTCCACTTT. Amino acids: CASRLLDPDNSPLHF. V usage is TRBV6-5 and J usage is TRBJ1-6; D unresolved. The ends were cut back, 6 bases at V and 5 bases at J, with 14 bases in the middle. The CDR3 covers 15 residues. In germline, CDR1 is MNHEY, CDR2 SVGAGI.

The chain employs TRBV3-1 (or the pseudogene TRBV3-2) and TRBJ2-1; D is tentatively TRBD1 or TRBD2 (6 bases each). V lost 2 bases, J lost 7 bases, and 21 bases lay in between. Germline V gene sequence: CDR1 LGHDT, CDR2 YNNKEL (reference sequence). The CDR3 has 17 residues. The CDR3 coding sequence is TGTGCCAGCAGCCAAAACTCTGGCGGAGAGGGGGGTAATGAGCAGTTCTTC. Translation: CASSQNSGGEGGNEQFF.

The CDR3 sequence is CASSPNEGARTEAFF. The CDR3 DNA reads TGTGCCAGCAGTCCCAATGAGGGGGCGAGGACTGAAGCTTTCTTT. The rearrangement uses TRBV6-5 and TRBJ1-1, with 7 nucleotides matching TRBD1. The V and J ends lost 5 bases and 5 bases, in that order; junction bases with no gene match: 11. Germline V gene sequence: CDR1 MNHEY, CDR2 SVGAGI. The CDR3 is made up of 15 amino acids.

This rearrangement joins TRBV6-6 to TRBJ2-5; D possibly corresponds to TRBD1 (5 bases). Germline-derived CDR1 and CDR2 are MNHNY and SVGAGI (reference sequence). Trimming took 6 bases from V and 5 from J, leaving 13 bases between them. CDR3 length equals 13 residues. The CDR3 is CASSPGNFETQYF. The CDR3 region has the DNA TGTGCCAGCAGCCCAGGGAACTTCGAGACCCAGTACTTC.

The chain uses TRBV27 and TRBJ1-5; the match to TRBD1 covers 7 bases. This CDR3 has 17 residues. The germline V gene encodes CDR1 MNHEY and CDR2 SMNVEV (reference sequence). V lost 5 bases to trimming and J lost 0 bases; unmatched junction nucleotides: 10. The CDR3 region has the DNA TGTGCCAGCAGTCCCACAGGGGTCCTTTATAGCAATCAGCCCCAGCATTTT. Protein sequence: CASSPTGVLYSNQPQHF.

The sample holds a few counts of this clone. The chain has TRBV7-9 and TRBJ1-1, with 8 bases fitting TRBD1. The trim removed 2 bases at V and 0 bases at J, leaving 14 bases unmatched. The germline V gene encodes CDR1 SEHNR and CDR2 FQNEAQ (reference sequence). The CDR3 runs to 19 residues. The CDR3 DNA is TGTGCCAGCAGCTTACAGGACAGGGTTGCGCTCAAGGTGAACACTGAAGCTTTCTTT. Its protein is CASSLQDRVALKVNTEAFF.

The chain carries TRBV19 and TRBJ1-2, with 7 nucleotides matching TRBD1. The junction had 4 bases not matched to a gene; V was cut back by 5 bases and J by 1 base. This CDR3 is 14 amino acids long. CDR1 and CDR2 (germline): LNHDA, SQIVND (reference sequence). The CDR3 DNA reads as TGTGCCAGTAGTTCGGACAGGTATAACTATGGCTACACCTTC. Amino acid sequence: CASSSDRYNYGYTF.

This clone came up once. J is TRBJ2-5 and V is TRBV5-1, with 12 positions matching TRBD2. The trim removed 4 bases at V and 2 bases at J, leaving 3 bases unmatched. Germline lookup yields CDR1 SGHRS and CDR2 YFSETQ. The CDR3 is 15 amino acids. The CDR3 reads CASSHGTSGQETQYF. As DNA, the CDR3 is TGCGCCAGCAGCCACGGGACTAGCGGGCAAGAGACCCAGTACTTC.

This clone was counted a single time. The V and J genes are TRBV5-5 and TRBJ2-7; D not resolved. The CDR3 has 14 amino acids. Germline V lookup: CDR1 SGHKS, CDR2 YYEKEE (reference sequence). The V end lost 0 bases, the J end lost 2 bases, and 9 bases lay between the germline ends. The CDR3 loop is CASSLGLGTYEQYF. The CDR3 DNA is TGTGCCAGCAGCTTGGGGCTGGGCACCTACGAGCAGTACTTC.

The V gene is TRBV5-4, the J gene TRBJ1-2; D is uncertain. The CDR3 sequence is 11 residues long. Trimming removed 0 bases from V and 8 bases from J, with 5 bases in between. The germline CDR1 and CDR2 sequences are SGHNT and YYREEE (reference sequence). CDR3 bases: TGTGCCAGCAGCTTGGATGTAGGCTACACCTTC. Its protein is CASSLDVGYTF. The variable domain in full, with the rest retrieved from reference TRBV5-4 and TRBJ1-2, is ETGVTQSPTHLIKTRGQQVTLRCSSQSGHNTVSWYQQALGQGPQFIFQYYREEENGRGNFPPRFSGLQFPNYSSELNVNALELDDSALYLCASSLDVGYTFGSGTRLTVV.

This clone was counted between two and nine times. This rearrangement joins TRBV7-6 to TRBJ2-3; D might be TRBD2 (6 bases). The CDR3 contains 15 residues. V lost 1 base and J lost 5, with 13 bases in between. In germline, CDR1 is SGHVS, CDR2 FNYEAQ. Written as DNA, the CDR3 is TGTGCCAGCAGCTTAGTACCGGGAGTGAAAGATACGCAGTATTTT. Its protein product is CASSLVPGVKDTQYF.

This clone was counted a single time. This chain connects TRBV5-1 to TRBJ1-1; 9 nucleotides align to TRBD1. The CDR3 covers 15 residues. CDR1 is SGHRS and CDR2 is YFSETQ in the germline V gene. With 4 bases clipped from V and 3 bases from J, the junction kept 7 bases outside the gene matches. The CDR3 nucleotides read TGCGCCAGCAGCACCGGACAGGGGAGGTACACTGAAGCTTTCTTT. It yields the protein CASSTGQGRYTEAFF.

This clone has just one count. In nucleotides, the CDR3 is TGTGCCAGCAGCTTAGGACTAGCGGGGGGGGCGGCAGATACGCAGTATTTT. Protein product: CASSLGLAGGAADTQYF. The V call is TRBV13, the J call TRBJ2-3; TRBD2 matches at 13 bases. The CDR3 loop spans 17 amino acids. Trimming at V came to 0 bases and at J to 4 bases, leaving 4 bases not matched to a gene. Looked up from germline, CDR1 is PRHDT and CDR2 is FYEKMQ (reference sequence).

CDR3 loop: CASSSQSGQGSYGYTF. CDR3 coding DNA: TGTGCCAGCAGCTCTCAGTCGGGACAGGGGAGCTATGGCTACACCTTC. V is TRBV7-9 and J is TRBJ1-2; 10 bases align to TRBD1. The CDR3 sequence is 16 residues long. The V gene's germline CDR1 is SEHNR and CDR2 FQNEAQ (reference sequence). V gave up 4 bases and J gave up 4 bases; unmatched junction bases: 9.

The rearrangement joins TRBV4-2 to TRBJ2-2; 14 nucleotides line up with TRBD2. Germline V CDR1 and CDR2: LGHNA, YNFKEQ. This CDR3 has 21 amino acids. V gave up 4 bases and J gave up 0 bases; unmatched junction bases: 13. The CDR3 bases are TGTGCCAGCAGCCCGCGGACTAGCGGGGGGTCCCGACATGCGAACACCGGGGAGCTGTTTTTT. Translation: CASSPRTSGGSRHANTGELFF.

The rearrangement joins TRBV19 to TRBJ2-1, with D unclear. Germline V gene sequence: CDR1 LNHDA, CDR2 SQIVND (reference sequence). The CDR3 runs to 15 residues. Trimming removed 3 bases from V and 6 bases from J, with 15 bases in between. This chain's CDR3 is CASSISSRTVNEQFF. For the CDR3, the DNA is TGTGCCAGTAGTATTTCGTCCAGAACGGTCAATGAGCAGTTCTTC.

The CDR3 sequence: CATSDSNQPQHF. As DNA, the CDR3 is TGTGCCACCAGTGATTCAAATCAGCCCCAGCATTTT. The V gene is TRBV24-1, the J gene TRBJ1-5; D gene ambiguous. The V gene's germline CDR1 is KGHDR and CDR2 SFDVKD. Between the trimmed V and J ends, which lost 2 bases and 4 bases, there was a span of 2 bases. This CDR3 comprises 12 residues.

This chain joins TRBV9 and TRBJ2-1; TRBD2 agrees at 13 bases. Germline V CDR1 and CDR2: SGDLS, YYNGEE. V trimming: 0 bases; J trimming: 8 bases; junction bases outside the gene matches: 8. This CDR3 is 17 amino acids long. This CDR3 is CASSVEIGLAGEDEQFF. Here the CDR3 DNA reads TGTGCCAGCAGCGTAGAGATTGGACTAGCGGGGGAGGATGAGCAGTTCTTC.

Regarding this clone: Different DNA sequences within this sample yield the same CDR3. V is TRBV5-1 and J is TRBJ1-3, with TRBD1 as a possible D gene (6 bases). Germline assignment: CDR1 SGHRS and CDR2 YFSETQ. The CDR3 totals 15 residues. Trimming shortened V by 4 bases and J by 0 bases, and 11 bases separated the two germline ends. The CDR3 loop is CASSLDSYSGNTIYF. For the CDR3, the DNA is TGCGCCAGCAGCCTGGACAGTTACTCTGGAAACACCATATATTTT.

The chain combines TRBV30 with TRBJ1-1; D might be TRBD1 (5 bases). V lost 3 bases and J lost 9, with 14 bases in between. This CDR3 comprises 12 residues. Germline CDR1 is GTSNPN and CDR2 is SVGIG (reference sequence). The CDR3 here is CAWRTDTVKAFF. For the CDR3, the DNA is TGTGCCTGGAGGACGGACACCGTGAAAGCTTTCTTT.

The rearrangement links TRBV5-1 to TRBJ2-5; 15 bases are shared with TRBD2. After removal of 0 bases from V and 2 bases from J, the junction contained 5 bases not matched to a gene. This CDR3 region has 18 residues. Germline V gene lookup returns CDR1 SGHRS and CDR2 YFSETQ. CDR3 protein: CASSLAPGTSGRQETQYF. DNA of the CDR3: TGCGCCAGCAGCTTGGCCCCGGGGACTAGCGGGAGGCAAGAGACCCAGTACTTC. The full variable domain, in which reference TRBV5-1 and TRBJ2-5 provide the parts outside the CDR3, is KAGVTQTPRYLIKTRGQQVTLSCSPISGHRSVSWYQQTPGQGLQFLFEYFSETQRNKGNFPGRFSGRQFSNSRSEMNVSTLELGDSALYLCASSLAPGTSGRQETQYFGPGTRLLVL.

The table lists this clone with a few counts. The chain joins TRBV6-1 to TRBJ1-5; D unresolved. This CDR3 spans 16 amino acids. From germline, CDR1 is MNHNS and CDR2 SASEGT. V was trimmed by 1 base and J by 6 bases, leaving 16 bases between them. The CDR3 reads CASSEGLVIGVQPQHF. For the CDR3, the DNA is TGTGCCAGCAGTGAAGGACTTGTAATAGGTGTTCAGCCCCAGCATTTT.